The sequence of this T cell receptor beta chain was determined in a study of Graves' ophthalmopathy and Graves' hyperthyroidism. The V gene lost 4 bases and the J gene lost 6 bases, with 12 bases spanning the gap. The CDR3 has 13 residues. Per germline, CDR1 LGHDT and CDR2 YNNKEL (reference sequence). Participants with hyperthyroidism, aged 18 to 65, were newly diagnosed with under 2 months' duration. Other autoimmune diseases, uncontrolled infections, pregnancy and lactation each led to patient exclusion. The authors diagnosed from clinical symptoms, serum thyroxine, TRAb, thyroid ultrasound and orbital computed tomography. This clonotype was counted only a few times. Amplification from RNA transcripts yielded the TCR beta CDR3 regions. The first round was an RT-PCR with HTBI primers, and the second round was a multiplex PCR. TCRdb analysed the multiplex PCR reads with MiXCR anew, one entry per CDR3 protein. The table has over a million distinct CDR3 sequences, roughly 35% seen once.

The source is an adult man with Graves' hyperthyroidism. The sequenced sample consisted of peripheral blood or thyroid tissue (not recorded which). The genes are TRBV3-1 and TRBJ2-5; no definite D call. CDR3 protein: CASSLGPWQTQYF. CDR3 sequence (DNA): TGTGCCAGCAGCCTAGGACCCTGGCAGACCCAGTACTTC.